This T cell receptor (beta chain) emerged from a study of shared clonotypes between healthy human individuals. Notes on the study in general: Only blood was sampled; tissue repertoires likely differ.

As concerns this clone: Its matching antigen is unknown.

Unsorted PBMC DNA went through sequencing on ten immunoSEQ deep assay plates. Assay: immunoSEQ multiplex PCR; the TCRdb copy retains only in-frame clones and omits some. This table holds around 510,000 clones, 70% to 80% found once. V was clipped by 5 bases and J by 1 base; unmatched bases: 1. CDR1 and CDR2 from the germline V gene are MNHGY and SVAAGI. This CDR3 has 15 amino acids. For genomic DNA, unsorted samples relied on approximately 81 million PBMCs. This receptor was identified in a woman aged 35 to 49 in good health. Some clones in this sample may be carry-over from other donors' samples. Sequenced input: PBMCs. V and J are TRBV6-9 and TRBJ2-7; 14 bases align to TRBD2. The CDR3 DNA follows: TGTGCCAGCAGTCGACTAGCGGGAGGGTCCTACGAGCAGTACTTC. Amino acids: CASSRLAGGSYEQYF.